What follows describes a single T cell receptor beta chain. Its antigen is unidentified. The entry originates in a study of CD8+ T cells in alopecia areata. Across the whole study: Treatment of the treated patients consisted of oral tofacitinib, 5 to 10 mg twice daily. Study-level points and caveats: Alopecia totalis/universalis scalp especially showed more expanded CD8+ clones than normal scalp.

Trimming pared 4 bases from V and 3 bases from J, leaving 16 bases between. Germline lookup yields CDR1 PRHDT and CDR2 FYEKMQ (reference sequence). CDR3 size: 15 residues. RNA extraction was followed by reverse transcription into cDNA, which acted as the sequencing template. Assay used: immunoSEQ multiplex PCR; TCRdb lists only in-frame clones, some missing. The table lists hundreds of thousands of clones, around 67% of them singletons. Lesional scalp tissue (obtained by punch biopsy) and peripheral blood were collected from alopecia areata patients. The source of this sequence is a human donor with alopecia areata. The sample here was CD4+ T cells sorted from blood, taken at week 0. The rearrangement joins TRBV13 to TRBJ2-7, with D possibly TRBD1 on 7 matching bases. The CDR3 loop is CASSSDRRRDYEQYF. The CDR3 nucleotides are TGTGCCAGCAGCTCGGACAGGCGGCGGGACTACGAGCAGTACTTC.